Listed below are T cell receptor beta chains from one sample, sequenced in a study of blood T cell repertoires in COVID-19. Profiled with immunoSEQ multiplex PCR; TCRdb holds only in-frame clones, not every one. Of 210,000 or so clones listed, about nine tenths are singletons. The sample taken for sequencing was peripheral blood. These receptors originate from a man between 35 and 55 years old with acute or convalescent COVID-19. Each CDR3 is given with its conserved first and last residue. A D gene is named only where the DNA matches it firmly. A row's size may be missing; if present it is once, few, many or a size class.

TRBV3-1/TRBV3-2	NA	TRBJ1-3	14	NA	CASSPPGLRNTIYF	TGTGCCAGCAGCCCTCCTGGACTAAGAAACACCATATATTTT
TRBV19	NA	TRBJ1-1	14	NA	CASSWTQMNTEAFF	TGTGCCAGTAGCTGGACACAGATGAACACTGAAGCTTTCTTT
TRBV30	NA	TRBJ1-2	15	NA	CAWSVPRALLYGYTF	TGTGCCTGGAGTGTGCCCCGCGCCCTACTCTATGGCTACACCTTC
TRBV5-1	NA	TRBJ1-4	14	NA	CASRAQGSNEKLFF	TGCGCCAGCAGGGCACAGGGCTCTAATGAAAAACTGTTTTTT
TRBV5-5	TRBD2	TRBJ2-3	16	NA	CASSLTSGAYTDTQYF	TGTGCCAGCAGCTTAACTAGCGGGGCCTACACAGATACGCAGTATTTT
TRBV19	NA	TRBJ2-6	18	NA	CASSIAPGASSGANVLTF	TGTGCCAGTAGTATAGCCCCAGGGGCGAGCTCTGGGGCCAACGTCCTGACTTTC
TRBV5-5	NA	TRBJ1-6	18	NA	CASSLWGRGSSYNSPLHF	TGTGCCAGCAGCTTGTGGGGCAGGGGAAGCTCCTATAATTCACCCCTCCACTTT
TRBV10-2	NA	TRBJ2-5	16	NA	CASQIARGGLQETQYF	TGCGCCAGCCAAATAGCCCGCGGGGGCCTCCAAGAGACCCAGTACTTC
TRBV3-1/TRBV3-2	NA	TRBJ1-4	14	once	CASSLAGREGKLFF	TGTGCCAGCAGCCTGGCGGGTAGGGAAGGAAAACTGTTTTTT
TRBV18	TRBD1	TRBJ1-3	16	NA	CASSRNRGPTGNTIYF	TGTGCCAGCTCCCGAAACAGGGGGCCCACTGGAAACACCATATATTTT
TRBV2	TRBD2	TRBJ2-5	12	NA	CATSTSAETQYF	TGTGCCACATCGACTAGCGCGGAGACCCAGTACTTC